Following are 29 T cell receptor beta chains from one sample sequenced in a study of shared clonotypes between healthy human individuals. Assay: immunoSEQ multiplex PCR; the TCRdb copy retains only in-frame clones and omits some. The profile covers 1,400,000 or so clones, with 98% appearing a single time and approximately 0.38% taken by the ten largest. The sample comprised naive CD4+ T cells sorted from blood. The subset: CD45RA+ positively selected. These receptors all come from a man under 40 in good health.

CDR3 nucleotide sequence: TGTGCCAGCAGTTTGCCGGACAGGGAAACCCTACGAGGATACGAGCAGTACTTC. This sequence encodes CASSLPDRETLRGYEQYF. The rearrangement joins TRBV28 to TRBJ2-7; 8 positions match TRBD1. The CDR3 has 18 amino acids. J lost 4 bases, V lost 3 bases, and 17 bases had no gene match. Germline CDR1 reads MDHEN; CDR2 reads SYDVKM.

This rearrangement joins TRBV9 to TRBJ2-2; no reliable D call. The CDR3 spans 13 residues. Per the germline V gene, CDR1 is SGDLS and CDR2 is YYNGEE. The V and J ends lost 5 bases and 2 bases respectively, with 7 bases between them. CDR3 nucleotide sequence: TGTGCCAGCAGTCGTAAAAACACCGGGGAGCTGTTTTTT. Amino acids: CASSRKNTGELFF.

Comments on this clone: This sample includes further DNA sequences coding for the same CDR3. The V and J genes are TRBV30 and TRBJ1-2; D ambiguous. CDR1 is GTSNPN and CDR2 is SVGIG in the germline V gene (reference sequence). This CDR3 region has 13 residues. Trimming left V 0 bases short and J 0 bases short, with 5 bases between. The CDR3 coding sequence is TGTGCCTGGAGTGTCGGGCCTAACTATGGCTACACCTTC. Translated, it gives CAWSVGPNYGYTF.

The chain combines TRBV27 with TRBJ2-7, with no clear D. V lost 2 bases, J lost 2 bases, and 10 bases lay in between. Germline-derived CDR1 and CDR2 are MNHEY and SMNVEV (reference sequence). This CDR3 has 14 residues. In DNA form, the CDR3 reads TGTGCCAGCAGTTTAACGCGGAACACCTACGAGCAGTACTTC. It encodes CASSLTRNTYEQYF.

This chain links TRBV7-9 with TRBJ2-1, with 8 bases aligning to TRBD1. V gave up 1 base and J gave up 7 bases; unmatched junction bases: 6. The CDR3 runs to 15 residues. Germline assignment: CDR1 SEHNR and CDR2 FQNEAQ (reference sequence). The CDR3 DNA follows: TGTGCCAGCAGCTTAGTGGACAGGGTTAGGAATGAGCAGTTCTTC. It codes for CASSLVDRVRNEQFF. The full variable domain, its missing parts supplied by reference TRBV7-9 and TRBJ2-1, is DTGVSQNPRHKITKRGQNVTFRCDPISEHNRLYWYRQTLGQGPEFLTYFQNEAQLEKSRLLSDRFSAERPKGSFSTLEIQRTEQGDSAMYLCASSLVDRVRNEQFFGPGTRLTVL.

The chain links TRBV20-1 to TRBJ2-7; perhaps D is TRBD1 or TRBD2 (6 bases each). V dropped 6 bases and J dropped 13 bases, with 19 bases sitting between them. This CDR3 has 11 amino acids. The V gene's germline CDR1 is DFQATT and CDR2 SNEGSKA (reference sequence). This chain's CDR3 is CSAEQGTFGYF. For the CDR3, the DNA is TGCAGTGCCGAGCAGGGGACTTTCGGATACTTC.

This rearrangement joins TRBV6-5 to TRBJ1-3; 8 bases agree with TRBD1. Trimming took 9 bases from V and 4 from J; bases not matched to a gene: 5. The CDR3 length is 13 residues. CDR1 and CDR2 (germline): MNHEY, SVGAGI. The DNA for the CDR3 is TGTGCCAGTACCGGGACAGGAGGAAACACCATATATTTT. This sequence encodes CASTGTGGNTIYF.

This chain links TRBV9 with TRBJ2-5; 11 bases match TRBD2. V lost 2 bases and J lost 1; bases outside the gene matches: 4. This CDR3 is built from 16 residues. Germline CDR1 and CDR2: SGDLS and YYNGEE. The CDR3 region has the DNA TGTGCCAGCAGCGTCGGAACTAGCGGGGGCCAAGAGACCCAGTACTTC. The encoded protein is CASSVGTSGGQETQYF.

CDR3 DNA sequence: TGTGCCAGCCACGACAGGGGGCCGGGAGATACGCAGTATTTT. Translation: CASHDRGPGDTQYF. The chain employs TRBV5-4 and TRBJ2-3; TRBD1 matches 10 bases. Germline V gene lookup returns CDR1 SGHNT and CDR2 YYREEE (reference sequence). CDR3 length: 14 residues. J gave up 5 bases and V 7 bases, and 7 bases lay outside the gene matches.

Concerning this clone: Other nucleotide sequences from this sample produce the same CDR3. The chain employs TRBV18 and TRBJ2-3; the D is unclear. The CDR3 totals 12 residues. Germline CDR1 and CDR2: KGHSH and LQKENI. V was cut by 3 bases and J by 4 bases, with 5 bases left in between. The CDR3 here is CASSPKADTQYF. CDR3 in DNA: TGTGCCAGCTCACCTAAGGCAGATACGCAGTATTTT.

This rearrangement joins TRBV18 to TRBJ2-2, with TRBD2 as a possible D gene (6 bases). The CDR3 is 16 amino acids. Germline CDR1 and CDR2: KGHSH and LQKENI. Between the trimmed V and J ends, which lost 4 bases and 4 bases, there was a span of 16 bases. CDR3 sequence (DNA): TGTGCCAGCTCACAGAAGGCGGCGGGAAGCACCGGGGAGCTGTTTTTT. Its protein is CASSQKAAGSTGELFF.

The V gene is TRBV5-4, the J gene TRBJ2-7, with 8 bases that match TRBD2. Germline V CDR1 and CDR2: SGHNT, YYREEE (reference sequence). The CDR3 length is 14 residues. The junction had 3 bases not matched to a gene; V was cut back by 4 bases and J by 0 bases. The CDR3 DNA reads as TGTGCCAGCAGCATTAGCGGGAACTCCTACGAGCAGTACTTC. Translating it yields CASSISGNSYEQYF.

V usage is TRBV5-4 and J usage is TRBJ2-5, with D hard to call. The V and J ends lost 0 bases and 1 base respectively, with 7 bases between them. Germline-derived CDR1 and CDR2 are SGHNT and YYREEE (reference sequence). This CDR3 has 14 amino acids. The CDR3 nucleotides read TGTGCCAGCAGCTTGGACGTGGGCCAAGAGACCCAGTACTTC. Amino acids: CASSLDVGQETQYF.

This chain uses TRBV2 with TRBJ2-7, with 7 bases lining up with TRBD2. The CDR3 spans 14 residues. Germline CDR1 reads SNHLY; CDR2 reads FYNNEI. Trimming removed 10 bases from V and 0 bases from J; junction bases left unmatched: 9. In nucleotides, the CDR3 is TGTGCCACATTGGCAGCGGGGACCTCCTACGAGCAGTACTTC. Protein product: CATLAAGTSYEQYF. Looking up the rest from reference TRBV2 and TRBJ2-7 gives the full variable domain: EPEVTQTPSHQVTQMGQEVILRCVPISNHLYFYWYRQILGQKVEFLVSFYNNEISEKSEIFDDQFSVERPDGSNFTLKIRSTKLEDSAMYFCATLAAGTSYEQYFGPGTRLTVT.

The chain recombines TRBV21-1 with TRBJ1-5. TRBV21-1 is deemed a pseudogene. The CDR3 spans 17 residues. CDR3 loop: CASSPNGLGRSHQPQHF. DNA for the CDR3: TGTGCCAGCAGCCCCAATGGACTGGGGAGATCACATCAGCCCCAGCATTTT.

The CDR3 region is CASSLQLPGGGEKLFF. The CDR3, as DNA: TGTGCCAGCAGCCTACAACTCCCGGGAGGAGGGGAAAAACTGTTTTTT. V gene TRBV14 combines with J gene TRBJ1-4; no reliable D call. The V gene lost 4 bases and the J gene lost 8 bases, with 20 bases spanning the gap. The CDR3 totals 16 residues. Germline values: CDR1 SGHDN, CDR2 FVKESK. Variable domain in full (rest from reference TRBV14 and TRBJ1-4): EAGVTQFPSHSVIEKGQTVTLRCDPISGHDNLYWYRRVMGKEIKFLLHFVKESKQDESGMPNNRFLAERTGGTYSTLKVQPAELEDSGVYFCASSLQLPGGGEKLFFGSGTQLSVL.

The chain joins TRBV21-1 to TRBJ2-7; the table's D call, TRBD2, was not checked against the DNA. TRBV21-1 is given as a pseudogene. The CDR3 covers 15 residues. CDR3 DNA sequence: TGTGCCAGCAGCACCGGCGGGAGAAGGTCCTACGAGCAGTACTTC. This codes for CASSTGGRRSYEQYF.

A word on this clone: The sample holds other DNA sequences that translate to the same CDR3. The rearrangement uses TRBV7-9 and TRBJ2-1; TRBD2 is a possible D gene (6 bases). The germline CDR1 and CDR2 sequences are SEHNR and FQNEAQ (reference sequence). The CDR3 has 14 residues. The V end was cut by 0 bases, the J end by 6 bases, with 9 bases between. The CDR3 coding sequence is TGTGCCAGCAGCTTAGCGGGAGGCGGCAATGAGCAGTTCTTC. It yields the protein CASSLAGGGNEQFF.

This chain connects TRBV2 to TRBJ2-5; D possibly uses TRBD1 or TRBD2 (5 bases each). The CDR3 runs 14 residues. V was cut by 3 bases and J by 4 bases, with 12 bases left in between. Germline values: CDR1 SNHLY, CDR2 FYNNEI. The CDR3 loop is CASSDVIGGETQYF. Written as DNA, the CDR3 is TGTGCCAGCAGTGATGTTATTGGGGGAGAGACCCAGTACTTC.

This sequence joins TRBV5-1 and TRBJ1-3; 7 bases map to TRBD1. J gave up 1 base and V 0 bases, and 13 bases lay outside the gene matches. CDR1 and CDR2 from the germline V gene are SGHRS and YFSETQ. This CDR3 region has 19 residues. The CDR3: CASSLGLRDSQSSGNTIYF. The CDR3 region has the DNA TGCGCCAGCAGCTTGGGGCTACGGGACAGCCAGTCGTCTGGAAACACCATATATTTT.

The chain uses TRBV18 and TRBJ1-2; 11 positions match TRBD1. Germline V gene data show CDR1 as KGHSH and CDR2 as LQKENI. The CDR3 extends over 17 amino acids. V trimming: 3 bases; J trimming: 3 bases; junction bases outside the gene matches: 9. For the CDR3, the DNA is TGTGCCAGCTCACCTTTAACCGGGACAGGGGGTCACTATGGCTACACCTTC. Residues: CASSPLTGTGGHYGYTF. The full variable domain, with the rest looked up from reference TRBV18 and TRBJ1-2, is NAGVMQNPRHLVRRRGQEARLRCSPMKGHSHVYWYRQLPEEGLKFMVYLQKENIIDESGMPKERFSAEFPKEGPSILRIQQVVRGDSAAYFCASSPLTGTGGHYGYTFGSGTRLTVV.

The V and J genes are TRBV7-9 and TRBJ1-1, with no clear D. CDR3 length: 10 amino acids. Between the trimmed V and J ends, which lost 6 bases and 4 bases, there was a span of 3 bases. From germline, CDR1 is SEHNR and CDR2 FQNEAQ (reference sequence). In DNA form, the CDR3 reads TGTGCCAGCAGGGTCACTGAAGCTTTCTTT. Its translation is CASRVTEAFF.

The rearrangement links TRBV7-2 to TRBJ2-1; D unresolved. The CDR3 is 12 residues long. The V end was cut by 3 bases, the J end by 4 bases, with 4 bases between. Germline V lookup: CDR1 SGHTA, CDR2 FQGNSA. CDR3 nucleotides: TGTGCCAGCAGCTTCGATTACAATGAGCAGTTCTTC. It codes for CASSFDYNEQFF.

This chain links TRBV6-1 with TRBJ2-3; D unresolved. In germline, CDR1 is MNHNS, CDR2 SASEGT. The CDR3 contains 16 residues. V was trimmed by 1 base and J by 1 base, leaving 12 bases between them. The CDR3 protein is CASSEVLRTGTDTQYF. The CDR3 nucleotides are TGTGCCAGCAGTGAAGTTCTTAGGACCGGCACAGATACGCAGTATTTT.

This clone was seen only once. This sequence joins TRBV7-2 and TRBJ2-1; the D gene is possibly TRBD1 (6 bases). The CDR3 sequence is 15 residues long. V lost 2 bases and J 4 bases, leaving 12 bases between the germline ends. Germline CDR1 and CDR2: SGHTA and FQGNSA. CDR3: CASSLSPGVYNEQFF. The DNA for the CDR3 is TGTGCCAGCAGCTTAAGTCCAGGGGTTTACAATGAGCAGTTCTTC.

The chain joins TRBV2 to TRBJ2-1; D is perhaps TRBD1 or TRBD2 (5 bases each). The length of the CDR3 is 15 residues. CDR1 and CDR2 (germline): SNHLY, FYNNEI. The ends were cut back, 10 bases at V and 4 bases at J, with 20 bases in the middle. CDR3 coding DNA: TGTGCCACCAACAACCGGGACGGCGGGTACAATGAGCAGTTCTTC. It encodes CATNNRDGGYNEQFF.

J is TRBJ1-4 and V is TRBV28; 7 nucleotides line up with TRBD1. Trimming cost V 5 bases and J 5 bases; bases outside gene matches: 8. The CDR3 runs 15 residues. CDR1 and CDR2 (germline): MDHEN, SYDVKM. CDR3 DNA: TGTGCCAGCAGTGGGATGACAGGGATAAATGAAAAACTGTTTTTT. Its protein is CASSGMTGINEKLFF.

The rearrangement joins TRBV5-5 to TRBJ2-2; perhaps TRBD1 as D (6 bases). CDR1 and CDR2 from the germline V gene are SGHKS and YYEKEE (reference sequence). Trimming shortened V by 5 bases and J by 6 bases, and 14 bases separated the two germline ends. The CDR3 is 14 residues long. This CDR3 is CASRLQGSSGELFF. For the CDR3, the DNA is TGTGCCAGCAGACTACAGGGATCGTCCGGGGAGCTGTTTTTT.

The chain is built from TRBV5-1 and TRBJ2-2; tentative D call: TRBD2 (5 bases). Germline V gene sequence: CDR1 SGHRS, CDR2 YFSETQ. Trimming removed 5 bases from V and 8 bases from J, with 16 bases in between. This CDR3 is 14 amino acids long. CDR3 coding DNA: TGCGCCAGCAGACGGACTCCTCAAGGGGGGGAGCTGTTTTTT. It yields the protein CASRRTPQGGELFF.